The next 3 T cell receptor beta chains were all read from a single sample in a study of shared clonotypes between healthy human individuals. Measured with immunoSEQ multiplex PCR; TCRdb has only the in-frame clones, and not every one. The table has hundreds of thousands of clones, 90% to 96% seen once. Sequencing input: naive CD4+ T cells sorted from blood. Subset: CD45RA+ positively selected. These TCRs come from a woman in her twenties or thirties in good health.

This sequence joins TRBV28 and TRBJ2-3; D remains unclear. Germline V gives CDR1 MDHEN, CDR2 SYDVKM. The CDR3 consists of 15 residues. Trimming took 3 bases from V and 2 from J, leaving 12 bases between them. CDR3 sequence reads: CASSFYSTPTDTQYF. In nucleotides, the CDR3 is TGTGCCAGCAGTTTTTACAGCACGCCCACAGATACGCAGTATTTT.

V is TRBV29-1 and J is TRBJ1-1; D is possibly TRBD1 (5 bases). The germline gives CDR1 SQVTM, CDR2 ANQGSEA. This CDR3 spans 11 amino acids. The CDR3: CRVGGDTEAFF. The CDR3 nucleotides are TGCCGTGTGGGGGGGGACACTGAAGCTTTCTTT.

The chain joins TRBV5-1 to TRBJ2-3, with TRBD2 identical over 7 bases. Germline loops: CDR1 SGHRS, CDR2 YFSETQ. J gave up 0 bases and V 6 bases, and 10 bases lay outside the gene matches. This CDR3 is built from 16 residues. CDR3 protein: CASNWASGSSTDTQYF. CDR3 DNA: TGCGCCAGCAATTGGGCTAGCGGAAGTAGCACAGATACGCAGTATTTT.